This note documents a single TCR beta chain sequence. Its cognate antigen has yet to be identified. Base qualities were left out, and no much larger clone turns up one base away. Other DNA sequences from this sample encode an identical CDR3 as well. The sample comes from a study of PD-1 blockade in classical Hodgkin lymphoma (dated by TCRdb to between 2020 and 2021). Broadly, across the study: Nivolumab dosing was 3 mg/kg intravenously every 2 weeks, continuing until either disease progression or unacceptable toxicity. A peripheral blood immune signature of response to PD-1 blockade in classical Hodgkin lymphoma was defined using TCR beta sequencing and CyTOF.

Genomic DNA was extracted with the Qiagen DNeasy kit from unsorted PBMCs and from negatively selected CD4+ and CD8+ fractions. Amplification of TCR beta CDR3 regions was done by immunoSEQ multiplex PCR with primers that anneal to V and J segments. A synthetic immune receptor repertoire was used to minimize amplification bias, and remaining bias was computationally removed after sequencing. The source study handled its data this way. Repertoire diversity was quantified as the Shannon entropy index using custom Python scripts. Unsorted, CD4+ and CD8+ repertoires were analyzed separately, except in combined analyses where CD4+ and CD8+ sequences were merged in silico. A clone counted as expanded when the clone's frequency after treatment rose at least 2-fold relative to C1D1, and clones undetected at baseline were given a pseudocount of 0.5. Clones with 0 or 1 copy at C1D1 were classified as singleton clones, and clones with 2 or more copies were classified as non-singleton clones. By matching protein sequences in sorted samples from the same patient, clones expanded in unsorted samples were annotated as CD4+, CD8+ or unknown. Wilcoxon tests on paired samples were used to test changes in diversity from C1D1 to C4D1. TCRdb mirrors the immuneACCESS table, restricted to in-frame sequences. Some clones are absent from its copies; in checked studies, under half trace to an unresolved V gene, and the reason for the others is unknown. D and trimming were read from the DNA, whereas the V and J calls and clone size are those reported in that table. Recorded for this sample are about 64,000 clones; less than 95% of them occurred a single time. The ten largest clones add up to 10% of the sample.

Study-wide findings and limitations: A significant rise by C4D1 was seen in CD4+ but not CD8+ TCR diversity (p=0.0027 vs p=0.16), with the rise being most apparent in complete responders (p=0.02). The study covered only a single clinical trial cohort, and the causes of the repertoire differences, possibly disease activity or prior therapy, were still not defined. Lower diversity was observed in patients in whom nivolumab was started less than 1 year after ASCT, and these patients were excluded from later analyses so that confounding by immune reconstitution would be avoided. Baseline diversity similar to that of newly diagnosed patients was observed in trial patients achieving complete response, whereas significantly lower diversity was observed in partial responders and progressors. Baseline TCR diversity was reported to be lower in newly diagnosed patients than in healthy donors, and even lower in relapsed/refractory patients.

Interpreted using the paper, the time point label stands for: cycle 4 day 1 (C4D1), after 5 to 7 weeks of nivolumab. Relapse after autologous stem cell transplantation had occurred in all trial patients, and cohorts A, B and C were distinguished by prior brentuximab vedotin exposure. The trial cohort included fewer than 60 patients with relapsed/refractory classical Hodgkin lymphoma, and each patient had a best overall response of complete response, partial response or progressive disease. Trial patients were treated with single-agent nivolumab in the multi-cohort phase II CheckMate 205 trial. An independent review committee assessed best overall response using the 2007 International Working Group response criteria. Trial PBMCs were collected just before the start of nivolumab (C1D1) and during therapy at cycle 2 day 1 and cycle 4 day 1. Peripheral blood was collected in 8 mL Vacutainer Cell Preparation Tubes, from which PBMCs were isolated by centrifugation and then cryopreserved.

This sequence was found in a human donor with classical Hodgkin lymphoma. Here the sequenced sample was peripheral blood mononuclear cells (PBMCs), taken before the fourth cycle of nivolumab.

The DNA sequence is as follows: TGTGCCAGCAGTTCAACGTACGAGCAGTACTTC. Protein translation: CASSSTYEQYF. The chain couples TRBV5-4 to TRBJ2-7, with no D gene named confidently. The germline V gene (reference sequence) provides CDR1 SGHNT and CDR2 YYREEE. The V and J ends are trimmed by 5 bases and 4 bases, leaving 7 bases between them. The CDR3 runs 11 amino acids, cysteine and phenylalanine included. Only CDR3 DNA remains: 33 bases, in frame from the first base.